These T cell receptor beta chains were read from a single sample in a study of blood T cell repertoires in COVID-19. Some clones are missing from TCRdb's copy, which holds only in-frame ones; the method was immunoSEQ multiplex PCR. The table includes a few hundred thousand clones, 80% to 90% detected once. The source material was PBMCs or T cells enriched from blood (not recorded which). The receptors here all came from a man under 40 who had recovered from COVID-19. Each CDR3 is given with its conserved first and last residue. A D gene is named only where the DNA matches it firmly. The size field is filled for only some rows; it gives once, few, many or a size class.

clone_size | j_call | v_call | d_call | cdr3_nt | cdr3_aa
. | TRBJ1-2 | TRBV12-3/TRBV12-4 | . | TGTGCCAGCAGTTTAGTCGGGACAAGTGGCTACACCTTC | CASSLVGTSGYTF
. | TRBJ2-6 | TRBV4-2 | . | TGTGCCAGCAGCCCGGAGGGGGGGAGCTCTGGGGCCAACGTCCTGACTTTC | CASSPEGGSSGANVLTF
. | TRBJ1-2 | TRBV30 | TRBD1 | TGTGCCTGGAGTTTCCACAGGGGGCCTCTGGGCTACACCTTC | CAWSFHRGPLGYTF
. | TRBJ2-4 | TRBV5-1 | . | TGCGCCAGCAGCTTGGTAGCCGGCATCGGCGAAAACATTCAGTACTTC | CASSLVAGIGENIQYF
. | TRBJ1-2 | TRBV2 | . | TGTGCCAGCAGGAGCGAAAACTATGGCTACACCTTC | CASRSENYGYTF
. | TRBJ2-3 | TRBV27 | TRBD1 | TGTGCCAGCAGTTTGGACAGGGAGACAGATACGCAGTATTTT | CASSLDRETDTQYF
. | TRBJ2-7 | TRBV5-5 | . | TGTGCCAGCAGCTTGGTAGGGGGTTCCTACGAGCAGTACTTC | CASSLVGGSYEQYF
. | TRBJ2-3 | TRBV11-2 | TRBD1 | TGTGCCAGCAGCTTAGGGACAGGGCCAGATACGCAGTATTTT | CASSLGTGPDTQYF
. | TRBJ2-5 | TRBV4-2 | TRBD2 | TGTGCCAGCAGCCAGGGAAGCGGGGGGGCGGGCGAGACCCAGTACTTC | CASSQGSGGAGETQYF
. | TRBJ1-6 | TRBV30 | . | TGTGCCTGGACCGGGGGGGTTTCACCCCTCCACTTT | CAWTGGVSPLHF
. | TRBJ2-3 | TRBV6-5 | TRBD1 | TGTGCCAGCAGTAAGGACAGGGGAAGAGATACGCAGTATTTT | CASSKDRGRDTQYF
. | TRBJ1-4 | TRBV7-9 | . | TGTGCCAGCAGCTTGGACTCTAATGAAAAACTGTTTTTT | CASSLDSNEKLFF
once | TRBJ2-5 | TRBV5-1 | TRBD1 | TGCGCCAGCAGCTTGGCAGCAGGGGGCGCCGAGGAGACCCAGTACTTC | CASSLAAGGAEETQYF
. | TRBJ1-3 | TRBV19 | . | TGTGCCAGTAGTCCACCCTTAACGACGGTCGGGTCTGGAAACACCATATATTTT | CASSPPLTTVGSGNTIYF
. | TRBJ1-5 | TRBV5-5 | TRBD1 | TGTGCCAGCAGCTACGGACAGGGCCGTCAGCCCCAGCATTTT | CASSYGQGRQPQHF
. | TRBJ2-1 | TRBV24-1 | . | TGTGCCACGAGACAGTACAATGAGCAGTTCTTC | CATRQYNEQFF
. | TRBJ2-2 | TRBV5-5 | . | TGTGCCAGCAGCTTGGAGGGGACATTGGACGCCGGGGAGCTGTTTTTT | CASSLEGTLDAGELFF
once | TRBJ2-7 | TRBV3-1/TRBV3-2 | TRBD2 | TGTGCCAGCAGGACTAGCGGGATGTACGAGCAGTACTTC | CASRTSGMYEQYF
once | TRBJ2-5 | TRBV5-1 | TRBD1 | TGCGCCAGCAGCCCGTGGGACAGGGAATACGAGACCCAGTACTTC | CASSPWDREYETQYF
. | TRBJ2-2 | TRBV19 | TRBD1 | TGTGCCAGTACCGACCCATCGGGGACAGGTAGCGTAGAGCTGTTTTTT | CASTDPSGTGSVELFF
few | TRBJ1-2 | TRBV5-1 | . | TGCGCCAGCAGCTCGGGGGGGCAGAACTATGGCTACACCTTC | CASSSGGQNYGYTF
. | TRBJ1-6 | TRBV7-9 | TRBD1 | TGTGCCAGCAGCTCCGGGACAGGGGCTTCACCCCTCCACTTT | CASSSGTGASPLHF
. | TRBJ1-5 | TRBV5-6 | . | TGTGCCAGCAGCTTTTTCGGAGCGGGGGGATACAATCAGCCCCAGCATTTT | CASSFFGAGGYNQPQHF
. | TRBJ1-1 | TRBV2 | . | TGTGCCAGCAGTGTTACGGGGAACACTGAAGCTTTCTTT | CASSVTGNTEAFF
few | TRBJ1-5 | TRBV10-3 | TRBD1 | TGTGCCAGCGGGACAGCATCGCAGCCCCAGCATTTT | CASGTASQPQHF
. | TRBJ1-1 | TRBV6-5 | . | TGTGCCAGCCTAACGTACACTGAAGCTTTCTTT | CASLTYTEAFF
. | TRBJ1-2 | TRBV19 | . | TGTGCCAGTAGCCGACCCGGGGAAAACTATGGCTACACCTTC | CASSRPGENYGYTF
few | TRBJ2-7 | TRBV30 | . | TGTGCCTGGAGTGGGCCAGCCTACGAGCAGTACTTC | CAWSGPAYEQYF
. | TRBJ1-2 | TRBV6-6 | TRBD1 | TGTGCCAGCAGTTACTCAAACCCGGGACAGGAAAATGGCTACACCTTC | CASSYSNPGQENGYTF